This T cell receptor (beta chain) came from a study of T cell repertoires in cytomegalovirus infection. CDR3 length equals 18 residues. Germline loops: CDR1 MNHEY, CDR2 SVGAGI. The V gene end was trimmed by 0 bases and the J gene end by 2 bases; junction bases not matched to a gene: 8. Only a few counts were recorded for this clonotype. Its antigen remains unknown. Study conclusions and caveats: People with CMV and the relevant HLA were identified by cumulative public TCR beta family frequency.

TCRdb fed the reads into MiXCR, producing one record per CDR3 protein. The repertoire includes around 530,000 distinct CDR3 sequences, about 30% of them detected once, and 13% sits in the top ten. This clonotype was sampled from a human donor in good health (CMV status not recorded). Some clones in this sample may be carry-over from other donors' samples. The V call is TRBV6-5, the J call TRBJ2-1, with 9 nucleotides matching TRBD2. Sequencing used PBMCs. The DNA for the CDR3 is TGTGCCAGCAGTTACTCGTTTTACGCTAGCGGGACCTACAATGAGCAGTTCTTC. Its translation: CASSYSFYASGTYNEQFF.